This T cell receptor (beta chain) was recorded in a study of blood T cell repertoires in COVID-19. This CDR3 comprises 16 residues. The germline V gene has CDR1 ENHRY and CDR2 SYGVKD. Of note for this clone: One end of the junction fails to match germline, which may point to a read error.

Profiling relied on immunoSEQ multiplex PCR, and the TCRdb table lists in-frame clones only, not all of them. The data hold approximately 250,000 clones, with 80% to 90% observed a single time. The TCR comes from a woman between 65 and 79 years old with COVID-19, enrolled during active disease. The rearrangement uses TRBV10-3 and TRBJ2-1; TRBD2 matches 11 bases. Sequenced sample: peripheral blood. For the CDR3, the DNA is TGTGCCATCAGGGAGTATCATAGCGGGGGGGGCGGTGAGCAGTTCTTC. Protein product: CAIREYHSGGGGEQFF.